This entry lists 4 T cell receptor beta chains sequenced from one sample in a study of OX40 agonist ivuxolimab in advanced cancers. Data came from immunoSEQ multiplex PCR; TCRdb stores just in-frame clones and leaves some out. This sample yields about 46,000 clones, of which 60% to 80% are seen a single time; around 4% belongs to the top ten. Sample: CD4+ or CD8+ T cells sorted from blood, taken in a trial of the OX40 agonist ivuxolimab. These receptors came from an adult with an advanced solid tumor such as melanoma, head and neck, liver or kidney cancer.

CDR3 coding DNA: TGCGCCAGCAGCCAAGGACTAGCGGGGGAGTACGAGCAGTACTTC. It translates to CASSQGLAGEYEQYF. The gene calls are TRBV4-1 and TRBJ2-7; 12 bases match TRBD2. The ends lost 1 base at V and 4 bases at J; junction bases unmatched: 2. Germline values: CDR1 MGHRA, CDR2 YSYEKL. The CDR3 sequence is 15 residues long.

This chain uses TRBV7-9 with TRBJ1-1; 10 bases agree with TRBD1. This CDR3 is built from 15 residues. V trimming: 5 bases; J trimming: 4 bases; junction bases outside the gene matches: 7. The germline gives CDR1 SEHNR, CDR2 FQNEAQ (reference sequence). CDR3 DNA: TGTGCCAGCAGCGAGAGACAGGGGGCGATCACTGAAGCTTTCTTT. Translated: CASSERQGAITEAFF.

CDR3 amino acids: CASSLGRITEAFF. For the CDR3, the DNA is TGTGCCAGCAGCTTGGGACGGATCACTGAAGCTTTCTTT. The chain couples TRBV7-6 to TRBJ1-1, with D tentatively TRBD1 (5 bases). CDR1 and CDR2 from the germline V gene are SGHVS and FNYEAQ. The CDR3 has 13 residues. The ends were cut back, 3 bases at V and 4 bases at J, with 9 bases in the middle.

The table lists this clone with a few counts. The chain joins TRBV15 to TRBJ1-3; D remains ambiguous. In germline, CDR1 is LNHNV, CDR2 YYDKDF (reference sequence). V was trimmed by 4 bases and J by 5 bases, leaving 18 bases between them. CDR3 length: 16 amino acids. The CDR3 protein is CATSTAAIGYRNTIYF. Written as DNA, the CDR3 is TGTGCCACCAGCACCGCAGCTATCGGATATAGAAACACCATATATTTT.